This T cell receptor (beta chain) was found in a study of OX40 agonist ivuxolimab in advanced cancers. Study as a whole: Clinicians treated patients with ivuxolimab, an agonistic anti-OX40 (CD134) antibody. Partial responses were achieved by three patients, one with hepatocellular carcinoma and two with cutaneous melanoma. Whole-study results and caveats: Certain nonresponders additionally had low normalized T-cell clonal expansion.

CDR1 is MGHDK and CDR2 is SYGVNS in the germline V gene. The CDR3 sequence is 15 residues long. Trimming removed 0 bases at V and 0 bases at J, with 8 bases between. Using immunoSEQ multiplex PCR, the repertoire was profiled, and TCRdb retains in-frame clones only, with some absent. The table lists tens of thousands of clones, approximately 90% of them singletons. Autoimmune disease history or systemic immunosuppression led to patient exclusion. As concerns this clone: Its target is not known.

This clonotype was sampled from an adult with an advanced solid tumor such as melanoma, head and neck, liver or kidney cancer. Here the sequenced sample was CD4+ or CD8+ T cells sorted from blood, taken in a trial of the OX40 agonist ivuxolimab. The J gene is TRBJ1-1, the V gene TRBV25-1; maybe TRBD1 (5 bases). The CDR3 bases are TGTGCCAGCAGTGAATATAGGGGAATGAACACTGAAGCTTTCTTT. Its translation: CASSEYRGMNTEAFF.